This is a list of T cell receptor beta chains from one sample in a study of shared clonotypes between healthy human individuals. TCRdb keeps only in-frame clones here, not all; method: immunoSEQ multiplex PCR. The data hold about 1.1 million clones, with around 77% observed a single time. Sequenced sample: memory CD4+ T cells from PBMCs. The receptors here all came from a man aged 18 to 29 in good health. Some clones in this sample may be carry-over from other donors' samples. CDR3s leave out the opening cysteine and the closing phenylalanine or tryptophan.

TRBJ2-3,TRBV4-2,ASNNGGLAGTGPDTQY
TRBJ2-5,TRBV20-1,SARGGETQY
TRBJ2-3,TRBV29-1,SVGSPAGVKDTQY
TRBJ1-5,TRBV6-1,ASRLGVQGNQPQH
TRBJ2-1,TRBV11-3,ASSSFGGAGLNEQF
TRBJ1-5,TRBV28,ASSSTVPSEGGNQPQH
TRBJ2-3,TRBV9,ASSALGGSDTQY
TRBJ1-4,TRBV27,ASSLSGQGYGKLF
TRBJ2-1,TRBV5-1,ASRQEASSYNEQF
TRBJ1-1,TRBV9,ASSARTGEAF
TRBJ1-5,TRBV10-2,ASSEDRTRNQPQH
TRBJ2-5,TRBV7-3,ASSPGVGETQY
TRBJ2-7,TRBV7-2,ASSLAYNYEQY
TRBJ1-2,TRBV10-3,AISARDRDYGYT
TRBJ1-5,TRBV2,ASSPEGYQPQH
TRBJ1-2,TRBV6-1,ASSDPDRGWSYT
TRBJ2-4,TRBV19,ASSMGRGTGRGKNIQY
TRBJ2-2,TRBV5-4,ASSRTTSGSDGGELF
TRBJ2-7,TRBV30,AWTPRMRSRSSYEQY
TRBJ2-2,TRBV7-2,ASSLEGVGGELF
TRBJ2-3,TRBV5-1,ASSFLGMTQY
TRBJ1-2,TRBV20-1,SARGEGYT
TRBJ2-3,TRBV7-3,ASSSRSGSTDTQY
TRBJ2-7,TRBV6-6,ASSYSEGYEQY
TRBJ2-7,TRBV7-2,ASSLVGTNSARY
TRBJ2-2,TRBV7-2,ASSLQGQHTGELF
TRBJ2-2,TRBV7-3,ASSFDITGELF
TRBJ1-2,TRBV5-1,ASSEGWGYGYT
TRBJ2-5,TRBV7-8,ASSFGGREETQY
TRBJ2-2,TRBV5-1,ATHRGRDTGELF
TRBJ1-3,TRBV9,ASGQGTSTGNTIY
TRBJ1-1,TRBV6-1,ASSARSLRGGGTEAF
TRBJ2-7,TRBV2,ASGGTFNYEQY
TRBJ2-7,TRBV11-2,ASSLTAAYLLYEQY
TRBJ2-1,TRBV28,ASSFRDTLYNEQF
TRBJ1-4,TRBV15,ATSRIRGRGEKLF
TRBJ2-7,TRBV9,ASSASGNSYEQY
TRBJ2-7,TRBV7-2,ASSSGTEPYEQY
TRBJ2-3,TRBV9,ASSVANSGRTDTQY
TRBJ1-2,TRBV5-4,ASSLADRPNYGYT
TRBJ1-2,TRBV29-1,SVSSGSGGYT
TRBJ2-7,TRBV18,ASSPGLAGEQY
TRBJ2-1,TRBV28,ASRLSGKHNEQF
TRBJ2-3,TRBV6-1,ASSDDRARGTDTQY
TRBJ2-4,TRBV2,ASSPARGRVGNIQY
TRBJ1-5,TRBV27,ASSLRQGAQPQH
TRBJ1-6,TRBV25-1,ASSESWGSPLH
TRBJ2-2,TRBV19,ASQSLAPNTGELF
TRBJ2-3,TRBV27,ASSPWDRSTDTQY
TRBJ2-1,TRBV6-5,ASSYQLAGYDEQF
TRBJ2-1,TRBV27,ASRMLNLRMNNEQF
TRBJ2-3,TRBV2,ASSEGKGYTQY
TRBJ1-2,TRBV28,ASSSSFHGYT
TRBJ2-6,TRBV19,ASSSPPPGLATGANVLT